This TCR beta chain was identified in a study of T-cell memory formation after mild COVID-19. TCRdb re-called the 5' RACE reads through MiXCR, storing one row per CDR3 protein. The sample lists around 100,000 distinct CDR3 sequences; about 24% were seen once. The CDR3 consists of 16 residues. Germline V lookup: CDR1 LGHNT, CDR2 FRNRAP. The V gene lost 6 bases and the J gene lost 0 bases, with 18 bases spanning the gap. This TCR was sampled from a man aged 18 to 35 who had mild COVID-19 (a few samples of this study predate the infection). Cell type and time point are not known. This chain uses TRBV12-5 with TRBJ2-7, with TRBD2 as a possible D gene (5 bases). Source material: PBMCs or a T cell subset sorted from them (not recorded which). CDR3 protein: CASGDHLDEGSYEQYF. CDR3 in DNA: TGTGCTAGTGGGGATCACCTGGACGAGGGCTCCTACGAGCAGTACTTC.